This TCR beta chain was identified during a study of T cells in Graves' hyperthyroidism and ophthalmopathy. Study results and limitations: Most thyroid clonotypes expanded above 0.001 appeared in blood too.

Stable disease denoted Graves' hyperthyroidism without ophthalmopathy progression within 18 months. It was uncontrolled infection, other autoimmune disease, pregnancy or lactation that excluded patients. Isolation of PBMCs was performed on 8.5 to 10 ml fresh peripheral blood. Per the germline V gene, CDR1 is DFQATT and CDR2 is SNEGSKA (reference sequence). The CDR3 consists of 13 residues. J gave up 5 bases and V 7 bases, and 9 bases lay outside the gene matches. Amplified TCR beta CDR3 regions came from RNA transcripts. TCR CDR3 underwent first-round RT-PCR with the HTBI primer set. Each CDR3 protein gets one entry after TCRdb re-called the multiplex PCR reads with MiXCR. This sample has 500,000 to 700,000 distinct CDR3 sequences, with approximately 16% found just once. This clonotype was seen more than once but under ten times. The target antigen is unknown.

Sequencing was performed on blood. This receptor was obtained from a woman between 18 and 29 years old with Graves' hyperthyroidism. The rearrangement links TRBV20-1 to TRBJ2-3, with 7 bases lining up with TRBD2. CDR3 loop: CSGAGEEIDTQYF. The CDR3 DNA is TGCAGTGGCGCGGGAGAAGAAATAGATACGCAGTATTTT.